This T cell receptor beta chain derives from a study of CD4+ T cells in melanoma. The germline gives CDR1 MNHNS, CDR2 SASEGT. The length of the CDR3 is 12 residues. J lost 5 bases, V lost 11 bases, and 8 bases had no gene match. Generated by immunoSEQ multiplex PCR, the TCRdb table keeps only in-frame clones and is missing some. The sample has thousands of clones, approximately 65% seen once. Study-wide results and limits: CD8+ T cell, macrophage and B cell function reportedly correlated with neoantigen-specific CD4+ T cells.

Notes on this clone: Antigen specificity is unknown.

This chain connects TRBV6-1 to TRBJ1-1; TRBD1 aligns across 7 bases. The sequenced sample was cells from a culture (not recorded whether cultured in vitro). This receptor was obtained from a human donor with melanoma. The CDR3 region is CAEGGVGTEAFF. CDR3 sequence (DNA): TGTGCCGAAGGGGGCGTGGGTACTGAAGCTTTCTTT.